The 23 T cell receptor beta chains below come from one sample, sequenced in a study of response to subunit inactivated influenza vaccine. A single record per CDR3 protein comes from TCRdb applying MiXCR to the RT-PCR reads. The sample shows roughly 160,000 distinct CDR3 sequences, 9.5% to 13% of them seen only once. The sample in question was non-naive T cells sorted from PBMCs, obtained 45 days after vaccination. Source of these receptors: a man aged 50 to 59 who received an inactivated influenza vaccine.

This clonotype was observed at least ten times. The chain combines TRBV10-3 with TRBJ1-1; perhaps TRBD1 as D (6 bases). This CDR3 region has 11 residues. Germline V gives CDR1 ENHRY, CDR2 SYGVKD. V shed 7 bases and J shed 3 bases, with 6 bases lying between them. Written as DNA, the CDR3 is TGTGCCATCAAGGGGGACACTGAAGCTTTCTTT. Translated: CAIKGDTEAFF.

The chain employs TRBV3-1 and TRBJ2-7, with D possibly called TRBD1 or TRBD2 (5 bases each). Looked up from germline, CDR1 is LGHDT and CDR2 is YNNKEL (reference sequence). The length of the CDR3 is 16 residues. The germline V and J ends were trimmed by 2 bases and 6 bases, with 20 bases remaining between them. The CDR3 nucleotides are TGTGCCAGCAGCCAAACCTCCGGGACCATCATGGGCGAGCAGTACTTC. It codes for CASSQTSGTIMGEQYF.

In this sample, this clonotype turned up many times. This chain joins TRBV27 and TRBJ2-7, with 7 positions matching TRBD2. Germline-derived CDR1 and CDR2 are MNHEY and SMNVEV (reference sequence). This CDR3 region has 17 residues. The J segment lost 5 bases and the V segment lost 1 base, leaving 14 bases of the junction unmatched. The CDR3 DNA is TGTGCCAGCAGTTTATACCCCCCAAAGCGGGACCCCCACGAGCAGTACTTC. Its protein product is CASSLYPPKRDPHEQYF.

This clonotype was found many times. The rearrangement uses TRBV25-1 and TRBJ2-4; D call uncertain. The CDR3 has 18 residues. Germline V gene data show CDR1 as MGHDK and CDR2 as SYGVNS. Deletions cut 3 bases from V and 5 bases from J, with 23 bases between. CDR3 sequence reads: CASSESWAQLGSQNIQYF. CDR3 bases: TGTGCCAGCAGTGAGTCTTGGGCACAACTCGGTAGCCAAAACATTCAGTACTTC.

In its sample, this clonotype was seen a few times. The chain links TRBV7-6 to TRBJ2-7; 11 bases map to TRBD1. The CDR3 totals 18 residues. V dropped 1 base and J dropped 1; count of bases not matched to a gene: 9. Germline loops: CDR1 SGHVS, CDR2 FNYEAQ. CDR3 loop: CASSLDVGDRGSSYEQYF. The CDR3 nucleotides are TGTGCCAGCAGCTTAGATGTTGGGGACAGGGGGAGTTCCTACGAGCAGTACTTC.

Many counts were recorded for this clonotype. The chain uses TRBV28 and TRBJ2-4, with 9 nucleotides matching TRBD1. The V segment lost 5 bases and the J segment 6 bases; nucleotides outside the gene matches: 2. The length of the CDR3 is 13 residues. Germline lookup yields CDR1 MDHEN and CDR2 SYDVKM. In nucleotides, the CDR3 is TGTGCCAGCAGTCGACAGGGGGGAAACATTCAGTACTTC. This translates into CASSRQGGNIQYF. The whole variable domain, remainder taken from reference TRBV28 and TRBJ2-4, is DVKVTQSSRYLVKRTGEKVFLECVQDMDHENMFWYRQDPGLGLRLIYFSYDVKMKEKGDIPEGYSVSREKKERFSLILESASTNQTSMYLCASSRQGGNIQYFGAGTRLSVL.

This clonotype was detected only a few times. The J gene is TRBJ2-3, the V gene TRBV9, with 7 bases aligning to TRBD2. V shed 2 bases, J shed 2 bases, and the junction held 2 bases outside the gene matches. Germline V gene sequence: CDR1 SGDLS, CDR2 YYNGEE. CDR3 length equals 14 residues. The CDR3 DNA sequence: TGTGCCAGCAGCGTTGCGGGAGACACAGATACGCAGTATTTT. It specifies CASSVAGDTDTQYF. Together with reference TRBV9 and TRBJ2-3, the CDR3 gives the full variable domain: DSGVTQTPKHLITATGQRVTLRCSPRSGDLSVYWYQQSLDQGLQFLIQYYNGEERAKGNILERFSAQQFPDLHSELNLSSLELGDSALYFCASSVAGDTDTQYFGPGTRLTVL.

The sample holds a few counts of this clonotype. The chain couples TRBV5-1 to TRBJ2-6; D is unclear. Deletions cut 0 bases from V and 0 bases from J, with 4 bases between. Per the germline V gene, CDR1 is SGHRS and CDR2 is YFSETQ. CDR3 length: 15 residues. The CDR3 bases are TGCGCCAGCAGCTTGGCCAACTCTGGGGCCAACGTCCTGACTTTC. Protein product: CASSLANSGANVLTF.

This clonotype was counted only a few times. The chain recombines TRBV4-2 with TRBJ2-2; 12 nucleotides align to TRBD2. Unmatched junction bases numbered 14, after V lost 4 bases and J lost 5 bases. CDR3 length: 19 amino acids. CDR1 is LGHNA, CDR2 YNFKEQ, per germline. The CDR3 protein is CASSPLAGGQGVRTGELFF. The CDR3 DNA follows: TGTGCCAGCAGCCCGCTAGCGGGAGGGCAGGGGGTACGAACCGGGGAGCTGTTTTTT.

V gene TRBV25-1 combines with J gene TRBJ2-3; 13 bases line up with TRBD2. CDR3 length equals 17 residues. CDR1 MGHDK and CDR2 SYGVNS come from the germline V gene. After removal of 2 bases from V and 1 base from J, the junction contained 3 bases not matched to a gene. The CDR3 DNA sequence: TGTGCCAGCAGTGAAGGACTAGCGGGGGCCCGCACAGATACGCAGTATTTT. Protein product: CASSEGLAGARTDTQYF.

V usage is TRBV2 and J usage is TRBJ2-5; maybe TRBD2 (5 bases). The CDR3 loop spans 15 amino acids. Per the germline V gene, CDR1 is SNHLY and CDR2 is FYNNEI. Deletions cut 9 bases from V and 5 bases from J, with 22 bases between. CDR3 protein: CARVFGDTVKETQYF. In DNA form, the CDR3 reads TGTGCCAGGGTTTTCGGGGATACAGTCAAGGAGACCCAGTACTTC.

J is TRBJ2-1 and V is TRBV11-1; possibly TRBD2 for D (5 bases). The CDR3 covers 18 residues. V was pared by 2 bases and J by 4 bases, with 21 bases between. Germline V CDR1 and CDR2: SGHAT, FQDESV (reference sequence). This chain's CDR3 is CASSLLVSFERGYNEQFF. The CDR3 coding sequence is TGTGCCAGCAGCTTACTGGTCAGCTTTGAACGAGGGTACAATGAGCAGTTCTTC.

V usage is TRBV7-9 and J usage is TRBJ2-2, with TRBD1 matching 7 bases. V was clipped by 1 base and J by 6 bases; unmatched bases: 8. The CDR3 has 16 residues. From germline, CDR1 is SEHNR and CDR2 FQNEAQ (reference sequence). CDR3 amino acids: CASSLGGGVGSGELFF. The CDR3 bases are TGTGCCAGCAGCTTAGGAGGGGGCGTAGGATCCGGGGAGCTGTTTTTT. The full variable domain, completed using reference TRBV7-9 and TRBJ2-2, is DTGVSQNPRHKITKRGQNVTFRCDPISEHNRLYWYRQTLGQGPEFLTYFQNEAQLEKSRLLSDRFSAERPKGSFSTLEIQRTEQGDSAMYLCASSLGGGVGSGELFFGEGSRLTVL.

This clonotype occurred many times. This chain uses TRBV20-1 with TRBJ2-3; D might be TRBD1 (6 bases). This CDR3 contains 13 residues. CDR1 DFQATT and CDR2 SNEGSKA come from the germline V gene (reference sequence). Trimming took 5 bases from V and 5 from J, leaving 14 bases between them. In DNA form, the CDR3 reads TGCAGTGCTCCGAGTCAGGGGCAAGATACGCAGTATTTT. The encoded protein is CSAPSQGQDTQYF.

This clonotype was counted a few times. The V gene is TRBV14, the J gene TRBJ1-6; D is ambiguous. The CDR3 is 14 amino acids. The ends were cut back, 0 bases at V and 7 bases at J, with 7 bases in the middle. Germline CDR1 reads SGHDN; CDR2 reads FVKESK. The CDR3 sequence is CASSQEAGNSPLHF. The CDR3 nucleotides are TGTGCCAGCAGCCAAGAGGCGGGAAATTCACCCCTCCACTTT.

This clonotype was counted only a few times. The rearrangement links TRBV20-1 to TRBJ1-3; no reliable D call. This CDR3 is built from 21 residues. The V end was cut by 2 bases, the J end by 0 bases, with 29 bases between. Germline V gene lookup returns CDR1 DFQATT and CDR2 SNEGSKA (reference sequence). CDR3 sequence: CSARNPNTATTHSFSGNTIYF. The CDR3 DNA reads TGCAGTGCTAGAAATCCGAATACAGCCACCACTCACAGCTTCTCTGGAAACACCATATATTTT.

This clonotype showed up many times. This chain connects TRBV7-2 to TRBJ2-3, with D unresolved. CDR3 size: 12 residues. Germline V CDR1 and CDR2: SGHTA, FQGNSA. V was trimmed by 5 bases and J by 2 bases, leaving 5 bases between them. The CDR3 sequence is CASSRSTDTQYF. In nucleotides, the CDR3 is TGTGCCAGCAGCCGTTCCACAGATACGCAGTATTTT.

The chain employs TRBV6-2 or TRBV6-3 and TRBJ1-1, with D possibly TRBD1 on 6 matching bases. V lost 5 bases to trimming and J lost 10 bases, with 17 bases between them. This CDR3 comprises 13 residues. CDR1 is MNHEY, CDR2 SVGEGT, per germline. This CDR3 reads CASSPSRTAGAFF. The DNA of the CDR3 is TGTGCCAGCAGTCCCTCTCGGACAGCAGGAGCTTTCTTT.

This clonotype was counted ten times or more. The V gene is TRBV11-2, the J gene TRBJ2-5; the D is unclear. Germline V gene lookup returns CDR1 SGHAT and CDR2 FQNNGV. V lost 5 bases and J lost 5, with 18 bases in between. The length of the CDR3 is 15 residues. CDR3 sequence reads: CASSRTGAHGETQYF. The DNA for the CDR3 is TGTGCCAGCAGCCGAACCGGAGCACACGGGGAGACCCAGTACTTC. The complete variable domain, with remaining parts taken from reference TRBV11-2 and TRBJ2-5, reads EAGVAQSPRYKIIEKRQSVAFWCNPISGHATLYWYQQILGQGPKLLIQFQNNGVVDDSQLPKDRFSAERLKGVDSTLKIQPAKLEDSAVYLCASSRTGAHGETQYFGPGTRLLVL.

This clonotype occurred a few times. As DNA, the CDR3 is TGTGCCAGCAGCAGCAGAGGATATGGCTATGGCTACACCTTC. This sequence encodes CASSSRGYGYGYTF. The genes are TRBV5-6 and TRBJ1-2, with D hard to call. The CDR3 contains 14 residues. Germline-derived CDR1 and CDR2 are SGHDT and YYEEEE. With 4 bases removed from V and 4 bases from J, the gap between germline ends came to 14 bases.

This clonotype was recorded many times. The chain joins TRBV12-3 or TRBV12-4 to TRBJ2-6; 9 positions agree with TRBD2. The trim removed 3 bases at V and 1 base at J, leaving 16 bases unmatched. The CDR3 loop spans 21 amino acids. DNA for the CDR3: TGTGCCAGCAGTTTGATTCTGCGCGGGGGGGTCTTTTCTTCTGGGGCCAACGTCCTGACTTTC. Protein: CASSLILRGGVFSSGANVLTF.

This rearrangement joins TRBV9 to TRBJ2-5, with TRBD2 matching 7 bases. Germline V lookup: CDR1 SGDLS, CDR2 YYNGEE. The CDR3 consists of 15 residues. Trimming cost V 5 bases and J 5 bases; bases outside gene matches: 12. The CDR3 spells CASSTGGGIGETQYF. For the CDR3, the DNA is TGTGCCAGCAGTACTGGGGGGGGAATCGGGGAGACCCAGTACTTC.

In DNA, the CDR3 is TGTGCCAGCAGCTGGGGACTCCCCGTGGACACCGGGGAGCTGTTTTTT. It codes for CASSWGLPVDTGELFF. This chain connects TRBV5-5 to TRBJ2-2; D might be TRBD2 (6 bases). CDR3 length: 16 residues. Trimming removed 3 bases at V and 3 bases at J, with 15 bases between. Germline V gene sequence: CDR1 SGHKS, CDR2 YYEKEE (reference sequence).